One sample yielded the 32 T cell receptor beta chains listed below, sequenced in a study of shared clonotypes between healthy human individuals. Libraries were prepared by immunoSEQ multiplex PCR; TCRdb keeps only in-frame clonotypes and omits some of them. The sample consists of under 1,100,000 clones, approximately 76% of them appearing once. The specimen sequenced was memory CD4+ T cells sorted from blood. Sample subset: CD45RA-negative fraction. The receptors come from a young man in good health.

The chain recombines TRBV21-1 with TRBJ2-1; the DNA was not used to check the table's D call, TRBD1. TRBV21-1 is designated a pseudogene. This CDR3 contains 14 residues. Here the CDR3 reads CASSKGQIYNEQFF. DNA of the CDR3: TGTGCCAGCAGCAAGGGACAGATATACAATGAGCAGTTCTTC.

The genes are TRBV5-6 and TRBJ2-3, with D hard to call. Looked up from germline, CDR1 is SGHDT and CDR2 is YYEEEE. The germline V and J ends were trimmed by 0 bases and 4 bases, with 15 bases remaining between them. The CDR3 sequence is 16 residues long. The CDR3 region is CASSLVPVGGADTQYF. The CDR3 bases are TGTGCCAGCAGCTTGGTTCCGGTCGGCGGAGCAGATACGCAGTATTTT. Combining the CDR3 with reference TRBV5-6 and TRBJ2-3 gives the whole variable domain DAGVTQSPTHLIKTRGQQVTLRCSPKSGHDTVSWYQQALGQGPQFIFQYYEEEERQRGNFPDRFSGHQFPNYSSELNVNALLLGDSALYLCASSLVPVGGADTQYFGPGTRLTVL.

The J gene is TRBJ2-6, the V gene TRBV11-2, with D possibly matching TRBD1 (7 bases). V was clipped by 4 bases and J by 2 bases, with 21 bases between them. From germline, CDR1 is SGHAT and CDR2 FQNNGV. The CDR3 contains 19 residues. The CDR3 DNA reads TGTGCCAGCAGCTCGTTTATCAGGGGGGTATGGGCTGGGGCCAACGTCCTGACTTTC. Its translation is CASSSFIRGVWAGANVLTF.

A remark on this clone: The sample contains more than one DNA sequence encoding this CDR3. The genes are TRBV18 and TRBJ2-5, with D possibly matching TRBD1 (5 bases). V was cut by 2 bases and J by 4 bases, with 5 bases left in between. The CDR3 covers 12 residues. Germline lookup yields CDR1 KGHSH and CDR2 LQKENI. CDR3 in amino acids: CASSPDRETQYF. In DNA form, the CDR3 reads TGTGCCAGCTCACCAGACAGAGAGACCCAGTACTTC. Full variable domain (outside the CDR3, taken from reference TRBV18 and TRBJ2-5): NAGVMQNPRHLVRRRGQEARLRCSPMKGHSHVYWYRQLPEEGLKFMVYLQKENIIDESGMPKERFSAEFPKEGPSILRIQQVVRGDSAAYFCASSPDRETQYFGPGTRLLVL.

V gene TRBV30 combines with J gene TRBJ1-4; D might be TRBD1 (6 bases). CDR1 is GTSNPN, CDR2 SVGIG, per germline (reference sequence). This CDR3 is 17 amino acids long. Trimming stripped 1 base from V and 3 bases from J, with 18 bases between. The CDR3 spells CAWSAGATSSANEKLFF. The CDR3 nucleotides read TGTGCCTGGAGTGCAGGGGCGACATCGTCAGCTAATGAAAAACTGTTTTTT.

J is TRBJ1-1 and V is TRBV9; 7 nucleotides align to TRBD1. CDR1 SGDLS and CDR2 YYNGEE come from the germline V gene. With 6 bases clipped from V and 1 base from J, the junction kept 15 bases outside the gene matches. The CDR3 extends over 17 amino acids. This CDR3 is CASTKNPRQGGNTEAFF. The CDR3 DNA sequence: TGTGCCAGCACCAAGAATCCCAGACAGGGAGGGAACACTGAAGCTTTCTTT.

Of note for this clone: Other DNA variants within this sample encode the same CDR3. Written as DNA, the CDR3 is TGTGCCAGCAGTTACCCTGGAAGGTACAATGAGCAGTTCTTC. Translated, it gives CASSYPGRYNEQFF. The rearrangement joins TRBV6-5 to TRBJ2-1; D remains ambiguous. Trimming took 2 bases from V and 4 from J, leaving 9 bases between them. Germline V CDR1 and CDR2: MNHEY, SVGAGI. There are 14 residues in the CDR3.

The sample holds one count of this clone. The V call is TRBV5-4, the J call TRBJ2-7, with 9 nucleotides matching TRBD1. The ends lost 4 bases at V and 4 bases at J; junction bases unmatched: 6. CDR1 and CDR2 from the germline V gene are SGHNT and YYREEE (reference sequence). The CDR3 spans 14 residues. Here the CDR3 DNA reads TGTGCCAGCAGCACGTTGGGGACAGGGTACGAGCAGTACTTC. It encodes CASSTLGTGYEQYF.

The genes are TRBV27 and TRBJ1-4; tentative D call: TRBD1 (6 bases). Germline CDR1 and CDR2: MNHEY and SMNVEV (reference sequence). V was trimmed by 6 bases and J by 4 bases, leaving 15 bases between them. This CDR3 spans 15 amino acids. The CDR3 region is CASRADSAINEKLFF. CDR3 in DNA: TGTGCCAGCAGAGCGGACAGCGCCATTAATGAAAAACTGTTTTTT.

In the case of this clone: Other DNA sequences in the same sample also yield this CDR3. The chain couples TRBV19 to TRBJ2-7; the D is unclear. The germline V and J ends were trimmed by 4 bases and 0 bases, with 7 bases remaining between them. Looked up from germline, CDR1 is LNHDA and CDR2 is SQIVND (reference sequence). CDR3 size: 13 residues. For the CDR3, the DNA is TGTGCCAGTAGTACAGTTAACTCCTACGAGCAGTACTTC. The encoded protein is CASSTVNSYEQYF.

The CDR3 nucleotides are TGTGCCAGCAGTGAAACTTACAGGGGTTCTCACACCTTC. Amino acid sequence: CASSETYRGSHTF. V gene TRBV6-1 combines with J gene TRBJ1-2, with TRBD1 matching over 7 bases. Germline V CDR1 and CDR2: MNHNS, SASEGT. The CDR3 spans 13 residues. V lost 2 bases, J lost 12 bases, and 9 bases stayed unmatched.

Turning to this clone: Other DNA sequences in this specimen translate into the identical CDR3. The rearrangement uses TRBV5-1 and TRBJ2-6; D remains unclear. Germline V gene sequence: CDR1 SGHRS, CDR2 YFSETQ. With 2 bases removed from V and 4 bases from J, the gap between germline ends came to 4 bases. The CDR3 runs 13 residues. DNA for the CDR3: TGCGCCAGCAGCTTTACGGGGGCCAACGTCCTGACTTTC. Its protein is CASSFTGANVLTF.

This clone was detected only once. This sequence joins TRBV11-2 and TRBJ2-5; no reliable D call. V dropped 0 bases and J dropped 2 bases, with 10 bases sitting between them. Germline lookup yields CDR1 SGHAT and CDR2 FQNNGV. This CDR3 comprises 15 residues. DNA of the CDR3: TGTGCCAGCAGCTTAGATGGCCAAAAACAAGAGACCCAGTACTTC. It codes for CASSLDGQKQETQYF.

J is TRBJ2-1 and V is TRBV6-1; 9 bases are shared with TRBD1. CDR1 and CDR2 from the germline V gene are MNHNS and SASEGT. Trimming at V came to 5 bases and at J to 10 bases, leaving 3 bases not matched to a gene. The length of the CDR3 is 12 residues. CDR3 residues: CASSTDRGEQFF. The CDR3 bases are TGTGCCAGCAGTACGGACAGGGGAGAGCAGTTCTTC.

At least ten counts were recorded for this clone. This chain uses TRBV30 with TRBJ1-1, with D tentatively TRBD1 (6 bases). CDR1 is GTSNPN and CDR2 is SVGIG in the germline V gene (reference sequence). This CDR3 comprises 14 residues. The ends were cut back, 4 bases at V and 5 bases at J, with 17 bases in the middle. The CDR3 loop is CAWMISRGVTEAFF. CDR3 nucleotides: TGTGCCTGGATGATATCCAGGGGAGTAACTGAAGCTTTCTTT.

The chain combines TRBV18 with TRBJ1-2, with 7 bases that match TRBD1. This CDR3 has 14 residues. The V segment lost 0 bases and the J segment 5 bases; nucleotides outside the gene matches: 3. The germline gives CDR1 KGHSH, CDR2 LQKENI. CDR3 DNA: TGTGCCAGCTCACCACCGGCAGGGGGGTATGGCTACACCTTC. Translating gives CASSPPAGGYGYTF.

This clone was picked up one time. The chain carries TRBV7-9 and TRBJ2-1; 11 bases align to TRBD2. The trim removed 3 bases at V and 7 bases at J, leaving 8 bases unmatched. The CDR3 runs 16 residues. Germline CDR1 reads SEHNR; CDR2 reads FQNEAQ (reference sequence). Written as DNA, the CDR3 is TGTGCCAGCAGCTTGGGCCCGACTAGCGGGGTTAATGAGCAGTTCTTC. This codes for CASSLGPTSGVNEQFF.

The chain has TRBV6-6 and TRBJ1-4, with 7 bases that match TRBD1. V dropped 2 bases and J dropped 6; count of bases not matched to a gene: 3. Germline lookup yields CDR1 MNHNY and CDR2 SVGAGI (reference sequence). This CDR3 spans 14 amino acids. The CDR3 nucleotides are TGTGCCAGCAGTTACGCAGGGGGGGATGAAAAACTGTTTTTT. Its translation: CASSYAGGDEKLFF.

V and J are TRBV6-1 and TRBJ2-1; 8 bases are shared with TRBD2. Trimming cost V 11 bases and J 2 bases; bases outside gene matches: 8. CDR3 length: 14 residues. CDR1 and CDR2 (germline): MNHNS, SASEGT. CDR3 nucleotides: TGTGCCGTCCTTAGCGGGGCTACCTACAATGAGCAGTTCTTC. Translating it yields CAVLSGATYNEQFF.

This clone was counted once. The CDR3 region has the DNA TGTGCCAGCAGTGGGCGGACAGGAAGTAATGAAAAACTGTTTTTT. Translating it yields CASSGRTGSNEKLFF. This sequence joins TRBV2 and TRBJ1-4, with TRBD1 matching over 7 bases. The junction had 6 bases not matched to a gene; V was cut back by 4 bases and J by 4 bases. Germline V gene data show CDR1 as SNHLY and CDR2 as FYNNEI. The CDR3 totals 15 residues.

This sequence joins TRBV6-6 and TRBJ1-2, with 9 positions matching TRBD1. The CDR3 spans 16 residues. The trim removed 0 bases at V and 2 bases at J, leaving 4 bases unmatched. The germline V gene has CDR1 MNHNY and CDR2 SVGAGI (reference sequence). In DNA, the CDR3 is TGTGCCAGCAGTTACTCGGGACAGGGCAGAAACTATGGCTACACCTTC. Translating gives CASSYSGQGRNYGYTF.

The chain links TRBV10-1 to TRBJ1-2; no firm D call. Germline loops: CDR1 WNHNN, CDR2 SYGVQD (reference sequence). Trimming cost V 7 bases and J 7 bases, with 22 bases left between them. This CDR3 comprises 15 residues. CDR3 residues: CASTVGTLVGGGYTF. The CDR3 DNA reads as TGCGCCAGCACCGTCGGCACCTTGGTGGGAGGTGGCTACACCTTC.

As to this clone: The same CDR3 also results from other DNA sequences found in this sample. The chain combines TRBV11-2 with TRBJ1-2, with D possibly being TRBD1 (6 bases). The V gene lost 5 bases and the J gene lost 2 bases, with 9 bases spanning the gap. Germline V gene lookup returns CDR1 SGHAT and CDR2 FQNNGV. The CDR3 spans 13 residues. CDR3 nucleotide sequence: TGTGCCAGCAGCCCCGGACAGAACTATGGCTACACCTTC. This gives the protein CASSPGQNYGYTF.

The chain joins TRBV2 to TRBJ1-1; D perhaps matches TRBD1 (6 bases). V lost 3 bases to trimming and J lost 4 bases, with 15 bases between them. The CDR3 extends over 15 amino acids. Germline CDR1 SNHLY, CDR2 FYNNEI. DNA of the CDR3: TGTGCCAGCAGTGAGTGGGTTGGGGGGGCCACTGAAGCTTTCTTT. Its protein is CASSEWVGGATEAFF.

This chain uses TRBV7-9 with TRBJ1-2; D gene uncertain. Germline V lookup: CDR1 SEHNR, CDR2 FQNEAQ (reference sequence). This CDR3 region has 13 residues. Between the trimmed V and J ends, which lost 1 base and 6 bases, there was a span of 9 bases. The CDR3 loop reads CASSLGVGDGYTF. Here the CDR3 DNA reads TGTGCCAGCAGCTTAGGGGTTGGGGATGGCTACACCTTC.

In DNA form, the CDR3 reads TGTGCCAGCAGCTTAGCCAGTTACAATGAGCAGTTCTTC. Its translation: CASSLASYNEQFF. The V and J genes are TRBV7-2 and TRBJ2-1, with D hard to call. The CDR3 has 13 residues. Germline CDR1 SGHTA, CDR2 FQGNSA. The V gene lost 0 bases and the J gene lost 4 bases, with 4 bases spanning the gap. Based on the CDR3 plus reference TRBV7-2 and TRBJ2-1, the full variable domain is GAGVSQSPSNKVTEKGKDVELRCDPISGHTALYWYRQSLGQGLEFLIYFQGNSAPDKSGLPSDRFSAERTGGSVSTLTIQRTQQEDSAVYLCASSLASYNEQFFGPGTRLTVL.

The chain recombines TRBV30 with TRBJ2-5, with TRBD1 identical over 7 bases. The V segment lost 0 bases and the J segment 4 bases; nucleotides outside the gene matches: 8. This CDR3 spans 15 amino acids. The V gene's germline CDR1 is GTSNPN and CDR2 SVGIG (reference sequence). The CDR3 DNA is TGTGCCTGGAGTGTCGGGGCCAACAGGGGAGAGACCCAGTACTTC. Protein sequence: CAWSVGANRGETQYF.

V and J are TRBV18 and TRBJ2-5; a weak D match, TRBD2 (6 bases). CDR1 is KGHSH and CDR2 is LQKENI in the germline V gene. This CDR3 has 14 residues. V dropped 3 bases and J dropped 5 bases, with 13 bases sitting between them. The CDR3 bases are TGTGCCAGCTCACCGTACGGAGGGGAGGAGACCCAGTACTTC. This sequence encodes CASSPYGGEETQYF.

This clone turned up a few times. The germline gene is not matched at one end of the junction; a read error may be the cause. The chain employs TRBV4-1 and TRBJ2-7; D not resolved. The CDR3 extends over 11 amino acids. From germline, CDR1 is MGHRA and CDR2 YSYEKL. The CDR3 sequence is CASSQENFFRF. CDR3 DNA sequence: TGCGCCAGCAGCCAAGAGAACTTCTTCCGCTTC.

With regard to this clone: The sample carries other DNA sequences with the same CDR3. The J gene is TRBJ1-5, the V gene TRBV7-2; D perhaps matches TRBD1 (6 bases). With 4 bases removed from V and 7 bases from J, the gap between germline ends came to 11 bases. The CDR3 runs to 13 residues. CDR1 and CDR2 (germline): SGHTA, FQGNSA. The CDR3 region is CASSYRAGQPQHF. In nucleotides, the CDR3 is TGTGCCAGCAGCTACAGGGCCGGCCAGCCCCAGCATTTT.

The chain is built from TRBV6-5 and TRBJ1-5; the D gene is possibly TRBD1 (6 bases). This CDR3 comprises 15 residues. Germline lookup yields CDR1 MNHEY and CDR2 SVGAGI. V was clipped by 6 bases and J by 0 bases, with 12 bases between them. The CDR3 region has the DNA TGTGCCAGCAGCGCCGGGACAATTAGCAATCAGCCCCAGCATTTT. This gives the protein CASSAGTISNQPQHF.

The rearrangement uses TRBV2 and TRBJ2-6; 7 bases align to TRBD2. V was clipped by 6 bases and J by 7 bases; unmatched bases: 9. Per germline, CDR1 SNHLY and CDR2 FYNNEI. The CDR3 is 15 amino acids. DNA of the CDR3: TGTGCCAGCAGCCAAGGGGAGGGACCCGCCAACGTCCTGACTTTC. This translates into CASSQGEGPANVLTF.